This TCR beta chain comes out of a study of Ad26.COV2.S vaccination and SARS-CoV-2 variants. V lost 0 bases to trimming and J lost 8 bases, with 10 bases between them. Germline-derived CDR1 and CDR2 are MNHEY and SMNVEV (reference sequence). CDR3 length: 13 residues. Treatment specified: roughly 19 received Ad26.COV2.S at low or high dose, single or two shots; about five received placebo; per-sample allocation not given. Sampling took place 63 days after the first vaccine or placebo injection. Study observations and caveats: Total responses of T cells may have been underestimated by the analyses of TCR breadth and depth.

Clones were read by immunoSEQ multiplex PCR, and TCRdb kept only the in-frame ones, dropping some. The sample lists around 340,000 clones, about 88% seen once, with 6.4% in the top ten. A note on this clone: Its antigen is not known.

The source is a person aged 18-65 years who received the Ad26.COV2.S COVID-19 vaccine or a placebo. The genes are TRBV27 and TRBJ1-1; D is uncertain. The material sequenced was peripheral blood, taken in a trial of Ad26.COV2.S vaccine versus placebo. CDR3 in DNA: TGTGCCAGCAGTTTATCGAATTCACGGGAAGCTTTCTTT. Translated, it gives CASSLSNSREAFF.